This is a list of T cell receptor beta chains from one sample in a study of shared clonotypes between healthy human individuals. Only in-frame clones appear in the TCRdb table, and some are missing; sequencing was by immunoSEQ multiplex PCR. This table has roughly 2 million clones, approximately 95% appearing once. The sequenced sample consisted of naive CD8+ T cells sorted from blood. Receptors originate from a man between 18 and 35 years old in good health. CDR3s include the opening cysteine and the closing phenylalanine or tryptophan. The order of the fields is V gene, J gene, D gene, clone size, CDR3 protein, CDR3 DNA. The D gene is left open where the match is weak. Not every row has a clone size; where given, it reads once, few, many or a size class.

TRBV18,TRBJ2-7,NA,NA,CASSPGEYSYEQYF,TGTGCCAGCTCACCAGGGGAATACTCCTACGAGCAGTACTTC
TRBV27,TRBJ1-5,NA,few,CASSLSGNQPQHF,TGTGCCAGCAGTTTATCGGGGAATCAGCCCCAGCATTTT
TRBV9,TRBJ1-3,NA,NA,CASSVADYSGNTIYF,TGTGCCAGCAGCGTAGCTGACTACTCTGGAAACACCATATATTTT
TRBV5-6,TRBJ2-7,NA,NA,CASSLKEDIGVSAEQYF,TGTGCCAGCAGCTTGAAGGAGGATATAGGAGTTTCTGCCGAGCAGTACTTC
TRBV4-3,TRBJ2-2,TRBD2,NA,CASSQDTSIVAGVGELFF,TGCGCCAGCAGCCAAGATACTAGTATAGTAGCGGGAGTAGGGGAGCTGTTTTTT
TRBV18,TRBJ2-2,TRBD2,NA,CASSPRFSGGDTGELFF,TGTGCCAGCTCACCCCGTTTTAGCGGGGGCGACACCGGGGAGCTGTTTTTT
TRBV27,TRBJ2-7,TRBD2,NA,CASSLGLAGYEQYF,TGTGCCAGCAGTTTGGGACTAGCGGGCTACGAGCAGTACTTC
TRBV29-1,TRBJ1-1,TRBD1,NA,CSVVDRQNTEAFF,TGCAGCGTTGTGGACAGGCAGAACACTGAAGCTTTCTTT
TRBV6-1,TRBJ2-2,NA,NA,CASSEAWQNTGELFF,TGTGCCAGCAGTGAAGCGTGGCAGAACACCGGGGAGCTGTTTTTT
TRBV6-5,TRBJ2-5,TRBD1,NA,CASIGDREETQYF,TGTGCCAGTATCGGGGACAGGGAAGAGACCCAGTACTTC
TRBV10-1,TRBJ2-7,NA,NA,CASSPSEITYEQYF,TGCGCCAGCAGCCCTAGCGAGATCACCTACGAGCAGTACTTC
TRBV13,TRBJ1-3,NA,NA,CASSLMSSGNTIYF,TGTGCCAGCAGCTTAATGAGCTCTGGAAACACCATATATTTT
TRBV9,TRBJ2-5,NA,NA,CASSVESRAGETQYF,TGTGCCAGCAGCGTAGAATCGAGGGCTGGGGAGACCCAGTACTTC
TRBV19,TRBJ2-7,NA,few,CASTVRSTLTYEQYF,TGTGCCAGTACCGTCAGGTCAACCCTTACCTACGAGCAGTACTTC
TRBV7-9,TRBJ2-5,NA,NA,CASSPEVEETQYF,TGTGCCAGCAGCCCTGAGGTGGAAGAGACCCAGTACTTC
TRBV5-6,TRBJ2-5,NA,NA,CASSQDNQETQYF,TGTGCCAGCAGCCAGGACAACCAAGAGACCCAGTACTTC
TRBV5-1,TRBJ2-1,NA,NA,CASSPELGPEQFF,TGCGCCAGCAGCCCTGAATTGGGGCCTGAGCAGTTCTTC
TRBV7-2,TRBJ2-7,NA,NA,CASSLGLGYEQYF,TGTGCCAGCAGCTTAGGTCTGGGGTACGAGCAGTACTTC
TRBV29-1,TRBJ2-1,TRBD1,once,CSVEGLDRGNYNEQFF,TGCAGCGTTGAAGGCTTGGACAGGGGCAACTACAATGAGCAGTTCTTC
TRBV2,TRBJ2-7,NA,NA,CASRVGVYEQYF,TGTGCCAGCAGGGTGGGTGTCTACGAGCAGTACTTC
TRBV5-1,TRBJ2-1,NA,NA,CASSLVGGPYNEQFF,TGCGCCAGCAGCTTAGTTGGGGGGCCCTACAATGAGCAGTTCTTC
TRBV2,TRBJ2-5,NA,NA,CASSEAIQETQYF,TGTGCCAGCAGTGAAGCAATCCAAGAGACCCAGTACTTC
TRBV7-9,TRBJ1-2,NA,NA,CASSPVAAEVNYGYTF,TGTGCCAGCAGCCCGGTGGCGGCAGAGGTTAACTATGGCTACACCTTC
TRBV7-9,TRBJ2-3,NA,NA,CASSGSGTPSTDTQYF,TGTGCCAGCAGCGGCTCGGGGACACCTAGCACAGATACGCAGTATTTT
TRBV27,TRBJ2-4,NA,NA,CASRRQGSSKNIQYF,TGTGCCAGCAGAAGGCAGGGCTCTTCCAAAAACATTCAGTACTTC
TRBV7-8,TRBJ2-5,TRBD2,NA,CASSAQLAGGGETQYF,TGTGCCAGCAGCGCCCAACTAGCGGGAGGTGGAGAGACCCAGTACTTC
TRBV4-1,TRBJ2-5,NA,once,CASSHIPGSETQYF,TGCGCCAGCAGCCACATCCCGGGATCAGAGACCCAGTACTTC
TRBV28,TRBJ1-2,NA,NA,CASSQIPEDKPGVLYGYTF,TGTGCCAGCAGTCAAATCCCCGAGGACAAGCCCGGGGTACTCTATGGCTACACCTTC
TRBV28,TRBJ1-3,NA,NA,CASSLPGNTIYF,TGTGCCAGCAGTTTACCTGGAAACACCATATATTTT
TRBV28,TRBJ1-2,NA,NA,CASSLQGRVGYGYTF,TGTGCCAGCAGTTTACAGGGAAGGGTTGGCTATGGCTACACCTTC
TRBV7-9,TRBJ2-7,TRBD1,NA,CASSAGTGDIYEQYF,TGTGCCAGCAGCGCCGGGACAGGGGACATCTACGAGCAGTACTTC
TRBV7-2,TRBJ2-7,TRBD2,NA,CASSSPTSGSTYEQYF,TGTGCCAGCAGCTCACCGACTAGCGGGTCAACCTACGAGCAGTACTTC
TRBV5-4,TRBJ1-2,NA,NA,CASSLVAETNYGYTF,TGTGCCAGCAGCTTGGTGGCAGAGACTAACTATGGCTACACCTTC
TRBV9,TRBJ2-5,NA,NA,CASSVMEGLSSETQYF,TGTGCCAGCAGCGTAATGGAGGGGCTATCGTCAGAGACCCAGTACTTC
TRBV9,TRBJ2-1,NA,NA,CASSLLGGNEQFF,TGTGCCAGCAGCTTACTAGGTGGCAATGAGCAGTTCTTC
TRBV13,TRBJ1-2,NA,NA,CASSLSGANYGYTF,TGTGCCAGCAGCTTATCGGGGGCGAACTATGGCTACACCTTC
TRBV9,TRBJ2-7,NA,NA,CASSPGPAVSYEQYF,TGTGCCAGCAGCCCGGGCCCTGCTGTGTCCTACGAGCAGTACTTC
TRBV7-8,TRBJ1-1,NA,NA,CASSLVPENTEAFF,TGTGCCAGCAGCTTAGTTCCGGAGAACACTGAAGCTTTCTTT
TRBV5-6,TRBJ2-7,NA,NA,CASQQGQNEQYF,TGTGCCAGCCAACAGGGTCAAAACGAGCAGTACTTC
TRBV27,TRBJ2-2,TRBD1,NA,CASSKTGYTGELFF,TGTGCCAGCAGCAAGACAGGGTATACCGGGGAGCTGTTTTTT
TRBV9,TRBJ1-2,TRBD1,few,CASSPGSSWDSTF,TGTGCCAGCAGCCCTGGAAGCTCTTGGGACAGCACCTTC
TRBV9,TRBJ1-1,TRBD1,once,CASSVATGGRRVF,TGTGCCAGCAGCGTAGCAACAGGGGGGCGTCGAGTCTTT
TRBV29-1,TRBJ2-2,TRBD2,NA,CSVVLAGGYTGELFF,TGCAGCGTTGTTCTAGCGGGGGGGTACACCGGGGAGCTGTTTTTT
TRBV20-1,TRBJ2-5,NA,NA,CSANEETQYF,TGCAGTGCTAATGAGGAGACCCAGTACTTC
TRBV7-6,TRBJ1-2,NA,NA,CASSLNSDMHGYTF,TGTGCCAGCAGCCTGAATTCAGACATGCATGGCTACACCTTC
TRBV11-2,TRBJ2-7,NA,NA,CASSLTESYEQYF,TGTGCCAGCAGCTTAACGGAATCCTACGAGCAGTACTTC
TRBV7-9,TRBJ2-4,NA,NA,CASSLAGLGQYF,TGTGCCAGCAGCTTAGCGGGGCTGGGTCAGTACTTC
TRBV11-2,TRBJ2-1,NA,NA,CASSLGLFEQFF,TGTGCCAGCAGCTTAGGTCTCTTCGAGCAGTTCTTC
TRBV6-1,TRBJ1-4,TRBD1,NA,CASSSGGLNEKLFF,TGTGCCAGCAGTTCAGGGGGACTCAATGAAAAACTGTTTTTT